This entry describes one T cell receptor (beta chain). The antigen remains unidentified. This specimen comes from a study of radiation and T cells in renal cell carcinoma. Study-level findings and limits: Without pretreatment biopsies, baseline tumor clonotype presence was undetermined.

Indicated time point: baseline pretreatment blood. Described treatment: 15 Gy SBRT to primary tumor, nephrectomy 4 weeks later. CDR1 GTSNPN and CDR2 SVGIG come from the germline V gene (reference sequence). Trimming shortened V by 4 bases and J by 7 bases, and 10 bases separated the two germline ends. The CDR3 spans 12 residues. The method was immunoSEQ multiplex PCR; TCRdb's version includes in-frame clones alone and lacks a portion of them. The sample lists about 95,000 clones; 86% were seen once. The rearrangement links TRBV30 to TRBJ2-2; D remains unclear. The clonotype comes from a man aged 50 or older with renal cell carcinoma. The starting material was blood, obtained from a patient whose treatment included radiotherapy and nephrectomy. CDR3 bases: TGTGCCTGGATGACGGTCGGCGGGGAGCTGTTTTTT. It is translated as CAWMTVGGELFF.